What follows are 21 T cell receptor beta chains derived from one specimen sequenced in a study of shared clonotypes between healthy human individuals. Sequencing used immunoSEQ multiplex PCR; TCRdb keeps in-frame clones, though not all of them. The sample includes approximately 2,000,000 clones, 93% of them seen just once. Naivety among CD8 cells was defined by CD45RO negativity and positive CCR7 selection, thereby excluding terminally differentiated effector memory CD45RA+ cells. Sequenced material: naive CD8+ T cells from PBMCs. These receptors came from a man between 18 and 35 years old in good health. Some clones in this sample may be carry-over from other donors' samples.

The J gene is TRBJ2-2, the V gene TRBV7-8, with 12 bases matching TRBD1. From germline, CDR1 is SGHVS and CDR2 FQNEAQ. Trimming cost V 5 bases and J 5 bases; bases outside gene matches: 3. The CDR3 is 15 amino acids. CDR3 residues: CASSVGQGATGELFF. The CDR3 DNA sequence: TGTGCCAGCAGCGTGGGACAGGGGGCGACCGGGGAGCTGTTTTTT.

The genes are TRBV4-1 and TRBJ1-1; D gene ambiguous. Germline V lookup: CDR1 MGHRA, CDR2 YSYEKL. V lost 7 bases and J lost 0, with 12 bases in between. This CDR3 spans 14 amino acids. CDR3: CASTHNSVNTEAFF. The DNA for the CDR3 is TGCGCCAGCACCCATAACTCAGTGAACACTGAAGCTTTCTTT.

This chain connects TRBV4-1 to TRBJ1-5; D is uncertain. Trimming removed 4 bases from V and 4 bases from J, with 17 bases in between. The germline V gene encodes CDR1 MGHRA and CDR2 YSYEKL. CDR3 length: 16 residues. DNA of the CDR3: TGCGCCAGCAGCCCACTAATGGAGAGGAGGAATCAGCCCCAGCATTTT. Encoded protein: CASSPLMERRNQPQHF.

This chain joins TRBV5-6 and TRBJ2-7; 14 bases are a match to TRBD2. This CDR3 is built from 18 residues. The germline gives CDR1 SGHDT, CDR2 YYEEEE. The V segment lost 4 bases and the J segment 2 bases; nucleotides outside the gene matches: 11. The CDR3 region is CASSPGPGTSGGAYEQYF. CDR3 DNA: TGTGCCAGCAGCCCGGGCCCCGGGACTAGCGGGGGAGCCTACGAGCAGTACTTC.

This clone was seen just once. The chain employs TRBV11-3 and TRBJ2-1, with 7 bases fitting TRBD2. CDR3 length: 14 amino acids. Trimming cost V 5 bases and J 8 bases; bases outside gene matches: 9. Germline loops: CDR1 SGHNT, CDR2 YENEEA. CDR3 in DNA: TGTGCCAGCAGCCCGGGGGAGGGTATCGATGAGCAGTTCTTC. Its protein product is CASSPGEGIDEQFF.

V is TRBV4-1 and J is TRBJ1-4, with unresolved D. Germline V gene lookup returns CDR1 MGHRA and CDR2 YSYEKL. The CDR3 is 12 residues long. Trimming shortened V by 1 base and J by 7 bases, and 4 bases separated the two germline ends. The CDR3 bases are TGCGCCAGCAGCCAAGGGGGTGAAAAACTGTTTTTT. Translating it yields CASSQGGEKLFF.

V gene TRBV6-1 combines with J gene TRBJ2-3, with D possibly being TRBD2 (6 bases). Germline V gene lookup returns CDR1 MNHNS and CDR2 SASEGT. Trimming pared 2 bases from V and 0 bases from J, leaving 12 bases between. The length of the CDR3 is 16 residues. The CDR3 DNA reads TGTGCCAGCAGTGAATGGTCTAGCGCTAGCACAGATACGCAGTATTTT. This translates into CASSEWSSASTDTQYF.

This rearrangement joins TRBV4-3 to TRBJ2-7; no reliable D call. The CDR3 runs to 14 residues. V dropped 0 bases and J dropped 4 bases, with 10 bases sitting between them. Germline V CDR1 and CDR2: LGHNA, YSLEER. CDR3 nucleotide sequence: TGCGCCAGCAGCCAAGAGCCAGGTCATTACGAGCAGTACTTC. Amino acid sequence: CASSQEPGHYEQYF.

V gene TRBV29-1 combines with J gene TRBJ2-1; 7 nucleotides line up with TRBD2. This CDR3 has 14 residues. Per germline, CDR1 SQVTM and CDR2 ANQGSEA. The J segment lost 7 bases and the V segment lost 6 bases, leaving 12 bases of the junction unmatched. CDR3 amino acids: CSVGWTRGMNEQFF. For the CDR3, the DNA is TGCAGCGTCGGTTGGACTAGGGGCATGAATGAGCAGTTCTTC.

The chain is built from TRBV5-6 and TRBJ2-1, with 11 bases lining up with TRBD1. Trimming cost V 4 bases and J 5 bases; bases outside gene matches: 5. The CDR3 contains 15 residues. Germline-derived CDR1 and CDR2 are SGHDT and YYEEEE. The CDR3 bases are TGTGCCAGCAGCCAAGGGACAGGGGGTAACAATGAGCAGTTCTTC. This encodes CASSQGTGGNNEQFF. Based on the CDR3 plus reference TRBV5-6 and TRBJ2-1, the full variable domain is DAGVTQSPTHLIKTRGQQVTLRCSPKSGHDTVSWYQQALGQGPQFIFQYYEEEERQRGNFPDRFSGHQFPNYSSELNVNALLLGDSALYLCASSQGTGGNNEQFFGPGTRLTVL.

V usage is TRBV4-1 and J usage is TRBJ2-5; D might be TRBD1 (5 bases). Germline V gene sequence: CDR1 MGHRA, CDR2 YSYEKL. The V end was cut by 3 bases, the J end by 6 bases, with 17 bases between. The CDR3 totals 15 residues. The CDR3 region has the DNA TGCGCCAGCAGCCAGCCAACGGACAAATCAAAGACCCAGTACTTC. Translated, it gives CASSQPTDKSKTQYF.

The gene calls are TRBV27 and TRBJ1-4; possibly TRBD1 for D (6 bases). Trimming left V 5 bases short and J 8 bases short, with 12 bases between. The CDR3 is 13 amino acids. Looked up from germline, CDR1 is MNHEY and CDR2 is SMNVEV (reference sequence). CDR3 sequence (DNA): TGTGCCAGCAGTACAGGGAGGGAGGAAAAACTGTTTTTT. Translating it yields CASSTGREEKLFF.

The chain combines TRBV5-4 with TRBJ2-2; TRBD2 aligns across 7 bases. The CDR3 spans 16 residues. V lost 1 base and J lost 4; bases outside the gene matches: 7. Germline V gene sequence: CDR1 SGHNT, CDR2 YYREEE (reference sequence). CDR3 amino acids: CASSLRRELGTGELFF. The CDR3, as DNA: TGTGCCAGCAGCTTGCGGCGGGAGCTAGGCACCGGGGAGCTGTTTTTT.

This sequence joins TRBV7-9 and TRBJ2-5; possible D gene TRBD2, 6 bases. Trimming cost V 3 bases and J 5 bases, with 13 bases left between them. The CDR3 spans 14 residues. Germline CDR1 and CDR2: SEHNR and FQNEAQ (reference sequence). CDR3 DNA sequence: TGTGCCAGCAGCTTCGCGGGGCCCGGGGAGACCCAGTACTTC. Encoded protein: CASSFAGPGETQYF.

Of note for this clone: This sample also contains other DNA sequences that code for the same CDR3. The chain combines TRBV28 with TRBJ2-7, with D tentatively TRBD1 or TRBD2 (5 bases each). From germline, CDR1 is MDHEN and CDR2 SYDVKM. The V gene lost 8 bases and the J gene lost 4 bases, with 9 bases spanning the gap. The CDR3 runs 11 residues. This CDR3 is CASRGGYEQYF. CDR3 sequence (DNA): TGTGCCAGCCGGGGCGGGTACGAGCAGTACTTC.

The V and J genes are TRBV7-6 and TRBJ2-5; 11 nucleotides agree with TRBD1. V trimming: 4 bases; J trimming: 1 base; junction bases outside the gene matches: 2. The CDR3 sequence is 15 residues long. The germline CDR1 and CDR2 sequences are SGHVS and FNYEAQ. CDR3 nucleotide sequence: TGTGCCAGCAGCTCGGACAGGGGGCTCCAAGAGACCCAGTACTTC. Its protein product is CASSSDRGLQETQYF.

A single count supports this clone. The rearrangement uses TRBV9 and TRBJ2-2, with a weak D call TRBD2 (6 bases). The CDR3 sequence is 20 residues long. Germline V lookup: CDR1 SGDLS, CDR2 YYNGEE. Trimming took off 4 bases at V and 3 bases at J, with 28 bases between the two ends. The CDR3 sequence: CASSPGWSQRVVVDTGELFF. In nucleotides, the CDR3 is TGTGCCAGCAGCCCAGGATGGTCCCAGCGGGTGGTGGTGGACACCGGGGAGCTGTTTTTT. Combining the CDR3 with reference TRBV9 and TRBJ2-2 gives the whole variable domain DSGVTQTPKHLITATGQRVTLRCSPRSGDLSVYWYQQSLDQGLQFLIQYYNGEERAKGNILERFSAQQFPDLHSELNLSSLELGDSALYFCASSPGWSQRVVVDTGELFFGEGSRLTVL.

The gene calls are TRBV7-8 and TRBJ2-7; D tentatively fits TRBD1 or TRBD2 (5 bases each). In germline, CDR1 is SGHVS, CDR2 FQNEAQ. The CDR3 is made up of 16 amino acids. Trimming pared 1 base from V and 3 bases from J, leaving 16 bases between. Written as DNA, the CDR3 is TGTGCCAGCAGCTTAGTCCTGGGGGTTGCCCACTACGAGCAGTACTTC. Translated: CASSLVLGVAHYEQYF.

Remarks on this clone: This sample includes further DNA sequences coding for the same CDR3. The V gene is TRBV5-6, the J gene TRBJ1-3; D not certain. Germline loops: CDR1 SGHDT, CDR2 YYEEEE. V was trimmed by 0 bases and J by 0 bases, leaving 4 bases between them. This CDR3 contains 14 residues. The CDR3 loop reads CASSLGVSGNTIYF. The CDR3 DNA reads TGTGCCAGCAGCTTGGGAGTCTCTGGAAACACCATATATTTT.

In DNA, the CDR3 is TGTGCCAGCAGCTTCCGGGACCCCACAGATACGCAGTATTTT. Protein product: CASSFRDPTDTQYF. The V call is TRBV5-6, the J call TRBJ2-3; D tentatively reads TRBD1 or TRBD2 (5 bases each). The CDR3 runs to 14 residues. With 2 bases removed from V and 2 bases from J, the gap between germline ends came to 9 bases. Germline CDR1 and CDR2: SGHDT and YYEEEE.

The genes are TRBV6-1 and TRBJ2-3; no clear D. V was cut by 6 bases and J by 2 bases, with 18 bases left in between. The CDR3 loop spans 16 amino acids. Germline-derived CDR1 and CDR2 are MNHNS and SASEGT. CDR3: CASREPPLGSTDTQYF. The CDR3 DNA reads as TGTGCCAGCAGGGAACCCCCCCTGGGGTCCACAGATACGCAGTATTTT.